Listed below are T cell receptor beta chains from one sample, sequenced in a study of shared clonotypes between healthy human individuals. The method was immunoSEQ multiplex PCR; TCRdb's version includes in-frame clones alone and lacks a portion of them. Seen here are about 490,000 clones, around 73% observed once, and the top ten hold 9.5% to 15%. What was sequenced was PBMCs. These receptor sequences come from a woman in her forties in good health. Some clones in this sample may be carry-over from other donors' samples. Each CDR3 is given with its conserved first and last residue. A D gene is named only where the DNA matches it firmly. Size values are once, few and many counts, or a class for expanded clones, and some rows have none.

CDR3 DNA,CDR3 protein,clone size,J gene,D gene,V gene
TGTGCCAGCAGCTCACAACTTGGGCACTCTGGAAACACCATATATTTT,CASSSQLGHSGNTIYF,-,TRBJ1-3,-,TRBV9
TGCGCCAGCAGCTTGGCCCTTAGCGGGGTCCACAATGAGCAGTTCTTC,CASSLALSGVHNEQFF,-,TRBJ2-1,TRBD2,TRBV5-1
TGTGCCACCAGCAGAGGGGGCGGGACCTCTCCAGGTACGCAGTATTTT,CATSRGGGTSPGTQYF,-,TRBJ2-3,-,TRBV15
TGTGCCAGTAGCAAGTTGCGGGGCTCCCAAGAGACCCAGTACTTC,CASSKLRGSQETQYF,-,TRBJ2-5,-,TRBV19
TGTGCCAGCAGCTTGGGGGCCTACGAGCAGTACTTC,CASSLGAYEQYF,-,TRBJ2-7,-,TRBV7-9
TGTGCTAGCAGCACTACGACTAGCGCGGCGGTGAGTGAGCAGTTCTTC,CASSTTTSAAVSEQFF,-,TRBJ2-1,TRBD2,TRBV7-7
TGTGCCAGCTCACCACCCGGACAACGCTCCTACGAGCAGTACTTC,CASSPPGQRSYEQYF,-,TRBJ2-7,-,TRBV18
TGCGCCAGCAGCCAAGAGTCGACTAACCGCAATGAGCAGTTCTTC,CASSQESTNRNEQFF,-,TRBJ2-1,-,TRBV4-1
TGTGCCAGCTCATCACAGGGGGCAGGTGGTGAGCAGTTCTTC,CASSSQGAGGEQFF,-,TRBJ2-1,TRBD1,TRBV18
TGTGCCAGCAGTTCGGGGCTAAAATTAGCCAATGAGCAGTTCTTC,CASSSGLKLANEQFF,-,TRBJ2-1,-,TRBV5-4
TGTGCCAGCACTGGGACTAGCGGGAGAGCTAGGGCTATCGAGCAGTACTTC,CASTGTSGRARAIEQYF,-,TRBJ2-7,TRBD2,TRBV28
TGTGCCAGCTCACCAACGGCCACCTACAATGAGCAGTTCTTC,CASSPTATYNEQFF,-,TRBJ2-1,-,TRBV18
TGTGCCAGCAGCCTTCAGAGTAGGGACACTGAAGCTTTCTTT,CASSLQSRDTEAFF,many,TRBJ1-1,-,TRBV7-2
TGTGCCAGCAGTTTAGGACAGGGCTATGAAAAACTGTTTTTT,CASSLGQGYEKLFF,-,TRBJ1-4,TRBD1,TRBV28
TGTGCCAGCTCAACACCGGGGTCCGTAGAGACCCAGTACTTC,CASSTPGSVETQYF,once,TRBJ2-5,-,TRBV18
TGTGCCAGCAGCTTGGGGGACAGGAACACCGGGGAGCTGTTTTTT,CASSLGDRNTGELFF,-,TRBJ2-2,TRBD1,TRBV13
TGTGCCTGGAGCGGGGGAACCTACGAGCAGTACTTC,CAWSGGTYEQYF,-,TRBJ2-7,-,TRBV30
TGTGCCAGCTCACCATTGGCAGAGGGCTCTGGGGCCAACGTCCTGACTTTC,CASSPLAEGSGANVLTF,-,TRBJ2-6,-,TRBV18
TGTGCCAGCAGCTTGGTGACTACCCAAGAGACCCAGTACTTC,CASSLVTTQETQYF,-,TRBJ2-5,-,TRBV5-4
TGCGCCAGCAGCTTGGCTCCGGGCCTCATGAACACTGAAGCTTTCTTT,CASSLAPGLMNTEAFF,once,TRBJ1-1,-,TRBV5-1
TGTGCCAGCAGTTATTTGGCCTACAGGGACGAGCAGTACTTC,CASSYLAYRDEQYF,-,TRBJ2-7,-,TRBV27
TGTGCCAGCAGCGTAGCGTCCGGCCTCCCCTACGAGCAGTACTTC,CASSVASGLPYEQYF,-,TRBJ2-7,-,TRBV9
TGTGCCAGTAGTCTGGGGACTAGCGCGGCGGGGGGGCAGTTCTTC,CASSLGTSAAGGQFF,-,TRBJ2-1,TRBD2,TRBV19
TGTGCCAGCAGCTCCGCAGGGGGCAACTATGGCTACACCTTC,CASSSAGGNYGYTF,-,TRBJ1-2,TRBD1,TRBV5-4
TGTGCCTGGAGTACGGGACTAAATAGACAGTTGTCCCATGAGCAGTTCTTC,CAWSTGLNRQLSHEQFF,-,TRBJ2-1,TRBD2,TRBV30
TGTGCCAGCAGTTACTTCAATGAGCAGTTCTTC,CASSYFNEQFF,-,TRBJ2-1,-,TRBV6-6
TGTGCCAGCAGCGTAGACCCCGGGGCTAGCGGGCTCGGGGCAGATACGCAGTATTTT,CASSVDPGASGLGADTQYF,-,TRBJ2-3,TRBD2,TRBV9
TGTGCCAGCAGTTACACCGGGGAGCTGTTTTTT,CASSYTGELFF,few,TRBJ2-2,-,TRBV2
TGTGCCAGCAGCTTAGATCGTCCTAGTGGGGCCAACGTCCTGACTTTC,CASSLDRPSGANVLTF,-,TRBJ2-6,-,TRBV7-9
TGTGCCAGCCTCCCTCCGGGAGACTACGAGCAGTACTTC,CASLPPGDYEQYF,-,TRBJ2-7,-,TRBV7-9
TGTGCCAGCAGCTGGGGACTAGCGGGAGTAGGGGAGCAGTTCTTC,CASSWGLAGVGEQFF,-,TRBJ2-1,TRBD2,TRBV7-9
TGTGCCAGCAGTTCCATACAGGGGGCGCGGGAGCAGTACTTC,CASSSIQGAREQYF,once,TRBJ2-7,TRBD1,TRBV28
TGTGCCAGCAGCTTGGGCCTGGGTGGCCAAGAGACCCAGTACTTC,CASSLGLGGQETQYF,-,TRBJ2-5,-,TRBV5-4
TGCGCCAGCAGCTTGGCCGGACAGGGTTTAGTCGCCGGGGAGCTGTTTTTT,CASSLAGQGLVAGELFF,-,TRBJ2-2,TRBD1,TRBV5-1
TGTGCAAACCCCTACGGCCGTACGGGGTCCTACGAGCAGTACTTC,CANPYGRTGSYEQYF,-,TRBJ2-7,-,TRBV12-2
TGTGCCAGCAGTGTGGGCCTCGGGGCCACCGGGGAGCTGTTTTTT,CASSVGLGATGELFF,-,TRBJ2-2,-,TRBV6-1
TGTGCCAGCAGTGGGATAGGAGGCGAGCAGTACTTC,CASSGIGGEQYF,few,TRBJ2-7,-,TRBV2
TGTGCCAGCAGTTCCGGGGCGGGGATAACTGAGCAGTACTTC,CASSSGAGITEQYF,-,TRBJ2-7,-,TRBV27
TGCGCCAGCAGCAATCAGCAGGGGGCAGGGGAGACCCAGTACTTC,CASSNQQGAGETQYF,-,TRBJ2-5,TRBD1,TRBV5-1
TGCGCCAGCAGCTCGCATAGCGGGAGCCAAGAGACCCAGTACTTC,CASSSHSGSQETQYF,once,TRBJ2-5,TRBD2,TRBV5-1
TGTGCCTGGAGTAAACAGGGGAGAGAGTACAATGAGCAGTTCTTC,CAWSKQGREYNEQFF,-,TRBJ2-1,TRBD1,TRBV30
TGTGCCAGCAGTTTTGACAGCCGGGGAGGCTACACCTTC,CASSFDSRGGYTF,-,TRBJ1-2,-,TRBV28
TGTGCCAGCAATAGGGTAGCGGGAGACACTGAGCAGTTCTTC,CASNRVAGDTEQFF,-,TRBJ2-1,TRBD2,TRBV6-1
TGCGCCAGCAGTGAGGGGTTGGAGCGGTCGGGCTACGAGCAGTACTTC,CASSEGLERSGYEQYF,-,TRBJ2-7,-,TRBV10-1
TGTGCCGGAGCCCGCTCTGGGGCCAACGTCCTGACTTTC,CAGARSGANVLTF,-,TRBJ2-6,-,TRBV28
TGTGCCAGCAGTGTGGACGGGAACACTGAAGCTTTCTTT,CASSVDGNTEAFF,-,TRBJ1-1,-,TRBV2
TGCGCCAGCAGCACTCCTAGCGGGAGATCCTACAATGAGCAGTTCTTC,CASSTPSGRSYNEQFF,-,TRBJ2-1,TRBD2,TRBV5-4
TGTGCCAGCAGCCGACGGGATCAGCCCCAGCATTTT,CASSRRDQPQHF,-,TRBJ1-5,-,TRBV7-2
TGTGCCAGCAGTTACACCCAGCGGGAGAGCACAGATACGCAGTATTTT,CASSYTQRESTDTQYF,once,TRBJ2-3,TRBD2,TRBV6-6
TGTGCCAGCAGCCCGGAGAACTTCGGGGGCATTCTATTT,CASSPENFGGILF,-,TRBJ2-3,-,TRBV9
TGTGCCAGCAGGAGACAGGCTTATGAGCAGTACTTC,CASRRQAYEQYF,once,TRBJ2-7,-,TRBV27
TGCAGCGCGCGGGACGGAACCTACGAGCAGTACTTC,CSARDGTYEQYF,many,TRBJ2-7,-,TRBV29-1